The clone carrying this T cell receptor beta chain showed up many times. What it recognizes is unknown. Using its own MiXCR run on the RACE reads, TCRdb lists one record per CDR3 protein. The sample holds some 60,000 distinct CDR3 sequences; around 12% are singletons and the top ten take 2.4%. The time point denotes: patch test 3, about 24 weeks after DPC sensitization. The treatment here: therapeutic diphenylcyclopropenone sensitization with weekly scalp DPC. This record belongs to a study of human T cells and chemical hapten exposure. Study conclusions and caveats: The number of TCRs above 1 in 1000 frequency did not change after DPC sensitization.

With 3 bases removed from V and 11 bases from J, the gap between germline ends came to 14 bases. Germline lookup yields CDR1 MDHEN and CDR2 SYDVKM. This CDR3 comprises 13 residues. The rearrangement links TRBV28 to TRBJ1-5; D perhaps matches TRBD1 (5 bases). The receptor was isolated from a man aged 25-45 years with alopecia areata. Some clones in this sample may be carry-over from other donors' samples. The specimen was whole blood, collected in connection with sensitization to the hapten diphenylcyclopropenone (DPC). CDR3 region: CASSLAGSVSQHF. The CDR3 DNA follows: TGTGCCAGCAGTTTGGCAGGGTCTGTATCCCAGCATTTT. Complete variable domain (other parts from reference TRBV28 and TRBJ1-5): DVKVTQSSRYLVKRTGEKVFLECVQDMDHENMFWYRQDPGLGLRLIYFSYDVKMKEKGDIPEGYSVSREKKERFSLILESASTNQTSMYLCASSLAGSVSQHFGDGTRLSIL.